This TCR beta chain was captured in a study of T cell repertoires in cytomegalovirus infection (dated by TCRdb to the late 2010s). For the study in its entirety: Donor HLA type was relevant to the analysis, because carriage of CMV infection together with the matching HLA type was indicated by public TCR beta signatures. Overall results and qualifications from the work: The ex vivo response was dominated by HLA-C-restricted CMV-specific TCR beta clonotypes, which also provided the single most frequent clonotype in two of eight donors. In both this cohort and an independent cohort of more than 350 donors, the cumulative frequency of public TCR beta family members distinguished carriers of CMV infection plus the relevant HLA type.

Comment on this clonotype: The antigen it recognizes is unknown. Base-call qualities are not available, and no considerably larger clone is one nucleotide away.

CDR1 and CDR2 (SQVTM, ANQGSEA) derive from the germline V gene. V gives up 0 bases and J gives up 3 bases, and the segment between their germline ends measures 10 bases. The CDR3, from cysteine to phenylalanine, totals 14 residues. CDR3 DNA only is kept here, 42 bases in frame from base 1. These reads were obtained on an Illumina HiSeq 1500. TCRdb took the public reads, trimmed them with fastp at Q25, ran MiXCR for clone calling and kept in-frame beta chains. Each entry is one CDR3 protein sequence, shown with its most common DNA and genes. For this sample there are fewer than 550,000 distinct CDR3 sequences; about a quarter appear just once. Together, the top ten hold 13% of the sample.

This chain is built from TRBV29-1 and TRBJ2-3, with no reliable assignment of the D segment. This TCR was sampled from a human donor in good health (CMV status not recorded). Some clones in this sample may be carry-over from other donors' samples. Sequenced material: PBMCs. The CDR3 corresponds to CSVEDMGPTDTQYF. The bases read TGCAGCGTTGAAGATATGGGCCCGACAGATACGCAGTATTTT.